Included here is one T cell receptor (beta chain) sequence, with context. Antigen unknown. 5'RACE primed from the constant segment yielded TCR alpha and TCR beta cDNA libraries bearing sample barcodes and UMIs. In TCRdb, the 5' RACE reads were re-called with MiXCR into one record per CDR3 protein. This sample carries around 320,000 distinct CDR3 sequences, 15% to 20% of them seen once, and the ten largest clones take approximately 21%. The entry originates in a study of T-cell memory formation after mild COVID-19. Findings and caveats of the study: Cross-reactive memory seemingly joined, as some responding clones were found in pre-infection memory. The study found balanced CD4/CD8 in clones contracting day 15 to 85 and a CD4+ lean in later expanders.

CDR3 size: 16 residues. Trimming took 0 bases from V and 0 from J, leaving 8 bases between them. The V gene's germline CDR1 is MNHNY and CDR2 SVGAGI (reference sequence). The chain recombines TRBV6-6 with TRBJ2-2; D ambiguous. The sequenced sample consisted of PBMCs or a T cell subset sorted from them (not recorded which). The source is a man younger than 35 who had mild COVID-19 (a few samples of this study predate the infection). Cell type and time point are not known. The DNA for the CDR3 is TGTGCCAGCAGTTACTCGAGACACGCGAACACCGGGGAGCTGTTTTTT. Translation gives CASSYSRHANTGELFF.